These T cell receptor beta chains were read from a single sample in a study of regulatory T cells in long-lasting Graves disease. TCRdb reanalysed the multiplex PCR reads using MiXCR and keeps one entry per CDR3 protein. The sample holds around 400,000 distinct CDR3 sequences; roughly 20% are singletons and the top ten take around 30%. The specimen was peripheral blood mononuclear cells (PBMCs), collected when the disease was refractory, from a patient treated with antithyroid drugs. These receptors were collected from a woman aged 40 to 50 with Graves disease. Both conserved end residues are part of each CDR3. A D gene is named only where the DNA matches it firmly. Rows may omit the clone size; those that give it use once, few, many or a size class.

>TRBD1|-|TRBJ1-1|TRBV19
CASSPRQGLAFF
TGTGCCAGTAGTCCCAGACAGGGGTTGGCTTTCTTT
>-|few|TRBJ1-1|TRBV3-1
CASSQGHPNTEAFF
TGTGCCAGCAGCCAGGGACACCCGAACACTGAAGCTTTCTTT
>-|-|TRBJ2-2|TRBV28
CASSPSTGDGNTGELFF
TGTGCCAGCAGCCCCTCGACTGGGGACGGAAACACCGGGGAGCTGTTTTTT
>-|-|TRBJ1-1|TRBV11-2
CASSPSAGLNTEAFF
TGTGCCAGCAGCCCTTCTGCGGGGTTGAACACTGAAGCTTTCTTT
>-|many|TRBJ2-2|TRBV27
CASSSLRTGELFF
TGTGCCAGCAGTTCCCTGAGAACCGGGGAGCTGTTTTTT
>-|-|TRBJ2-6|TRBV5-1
CASSWTVSSGANVLTF
TGCGCCAGCAGCTGGACAGTGTCCTCTGGGGCCAACGTCCTGACTTTC
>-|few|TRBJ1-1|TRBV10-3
CAIRLSGTEAFF
TGTGCCATCCGTTTGAGCGGCACTGAAGCTTTCTTT
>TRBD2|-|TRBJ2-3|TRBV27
CASSFGGSGRGDTQYF
TGTGCCAGCAGTTTTGGTGGTAGCGGGAGGGGAGATACGCAGTATTTT
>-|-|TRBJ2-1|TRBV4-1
CASSQSSTLADNEQFF
TGCGCCAGCAGCCAATCCTCGACTCTAGCCGACAATGAGCAGTTCTTC
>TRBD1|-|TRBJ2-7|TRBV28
CASSWTGRPYEQYF
TGTGCCAGCAGTTGGACAGGCCGCCCCTACGAGCAGTACTTC
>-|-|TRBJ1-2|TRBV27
CASRTGDYGYTF
TGTGCCAGCAGGACGGGGGACTATGGCTACACCTTC
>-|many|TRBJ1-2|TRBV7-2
CASSLAFTNYGYAF
TGTGCCAGCAGCTTAGCGTTCACTAACTATGGCTACGCCTTC
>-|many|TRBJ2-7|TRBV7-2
CASSFRSIYEQYF
TGTGCCAGCAGCTTCAGGAGTATATACGAGCAGTACTTC
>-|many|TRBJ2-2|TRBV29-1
CSGGQATGELFF
TGCAGCGGGGGTCAGGCTACCGGGGAGCTGTTTTTT
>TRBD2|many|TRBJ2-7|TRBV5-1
CASSQPPGGHEQYF
TGTGCCAGCAGCCAACCGCCGGGAGGCCACGAGCAGTACTTC
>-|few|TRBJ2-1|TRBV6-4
CASSLTDSAYNEQFF
TGTGCCAGCAGCCTAACAGATAGCGCGTACAATGAGCAGTTCTTC
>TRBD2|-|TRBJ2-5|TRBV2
CASRITSGEQETQYF
TGTGCCAGCAGAATTACTAGCGGGGAGCAAGAGACCCAGTACTTC
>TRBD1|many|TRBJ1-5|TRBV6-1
CASSNPQGYQPQHF
TGTGCCAGCAGTAACCCACAGGGGTATCAGCCCCAGCATTTT
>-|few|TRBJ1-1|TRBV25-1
CASSEWGGLNTEAFF
TGTGCCAGCAGTGAATGGGGCGGATTGAACACTGAAGCTTTCTTT
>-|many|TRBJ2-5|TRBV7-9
CASSLGTSKETQYF
TGTGCCAGCAGCTTAGGGACATCGAAAGAGACCCAGTACTTC
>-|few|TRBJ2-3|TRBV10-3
CAISGREFDTQYF
TGTGCCATCAGTGGTCGGGAGTTTGATACGCAGTATTTT
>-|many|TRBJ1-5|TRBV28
CASSSPPGAISNQPQHF
TGTGCCAGCAGCTCCCCCCCCGGGGCTATTAGCAATCAGCCCCAGCATTTT
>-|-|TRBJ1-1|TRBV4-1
CASSQEGNPNTEAFF
TGCGCCAGCAGCCAAGAAGGCAACCCGAACACTGAAGCTTTCTTT
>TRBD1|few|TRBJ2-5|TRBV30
CAWRGQGARVGLETQYF
TGTGCCTGGAGGGGACAGGGGGCTCGGGTTGGATTGGAGACCCAGTACTTC
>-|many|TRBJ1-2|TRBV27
CASRRLRGNYGYTF
TGTGCCAGCAGGAGACTACGCGGGAACTATGGCTACACCTTC
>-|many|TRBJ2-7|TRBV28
CASSLLRTYEQYF
TGTGCCAGCAGTTTACTCCGGACCTACGAGCAGTACTTC